This T cell receptor (beta chain) appears in the sequencing data of a study of T cell responses to AZD1222 COVID-19 vaccine. Whole-study results and caveats: Reports indicate that nearly half of spike-specific TCRs are directed at unmutated variant regions. White British donors predominated, females outnumbered males, and clonal diversity was possibly underestimated. The study found vaccine-associated CD4 TCRs spanning spike, dominant at 160-218 and 743-854.

This CDR3 is built from 13 residues. Between the trimmed V and J ends, which lost 2 bases and 2 bases, there was a span of 7 bases. Germline assignment: CDR1 SGHTA and CDR2 FQGNSA. This clone has just one count. What it binds is unknown. TCRdb keeps only in-frame clones here, not all; method: immunoSEQ multiplex PCR. The sample lists around 140,000 clones, 75% to 90% occurring once. Here the sequenced sample was peripheral blood, taken on day 0 of AZD1222 vaccination. The TCR sequence derives from an adult in good health. The V and J genes are TRBV7-2 and TRBJ2-7; D gene uncertain. The CDR3 sequence is CASSLKGPYEQYF. In nucleotides, the CDR3 is TGTGCCAGCAGCTTAAAGGGTCCCTACGAGCAGTACTTC.